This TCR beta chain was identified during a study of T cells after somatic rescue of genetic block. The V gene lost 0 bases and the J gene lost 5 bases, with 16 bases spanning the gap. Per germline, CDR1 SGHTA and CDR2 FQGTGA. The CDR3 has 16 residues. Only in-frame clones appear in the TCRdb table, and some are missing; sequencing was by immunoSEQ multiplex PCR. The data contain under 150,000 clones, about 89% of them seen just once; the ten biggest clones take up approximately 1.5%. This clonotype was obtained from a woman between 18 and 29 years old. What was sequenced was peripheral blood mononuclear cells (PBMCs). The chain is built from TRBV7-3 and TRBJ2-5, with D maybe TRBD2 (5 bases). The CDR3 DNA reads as TGTGCCAGCAGCTTAACCGGAGGCCCGACGGGGGAGACCCAGTACTTC. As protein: CASSLTGGPTGETQYF.